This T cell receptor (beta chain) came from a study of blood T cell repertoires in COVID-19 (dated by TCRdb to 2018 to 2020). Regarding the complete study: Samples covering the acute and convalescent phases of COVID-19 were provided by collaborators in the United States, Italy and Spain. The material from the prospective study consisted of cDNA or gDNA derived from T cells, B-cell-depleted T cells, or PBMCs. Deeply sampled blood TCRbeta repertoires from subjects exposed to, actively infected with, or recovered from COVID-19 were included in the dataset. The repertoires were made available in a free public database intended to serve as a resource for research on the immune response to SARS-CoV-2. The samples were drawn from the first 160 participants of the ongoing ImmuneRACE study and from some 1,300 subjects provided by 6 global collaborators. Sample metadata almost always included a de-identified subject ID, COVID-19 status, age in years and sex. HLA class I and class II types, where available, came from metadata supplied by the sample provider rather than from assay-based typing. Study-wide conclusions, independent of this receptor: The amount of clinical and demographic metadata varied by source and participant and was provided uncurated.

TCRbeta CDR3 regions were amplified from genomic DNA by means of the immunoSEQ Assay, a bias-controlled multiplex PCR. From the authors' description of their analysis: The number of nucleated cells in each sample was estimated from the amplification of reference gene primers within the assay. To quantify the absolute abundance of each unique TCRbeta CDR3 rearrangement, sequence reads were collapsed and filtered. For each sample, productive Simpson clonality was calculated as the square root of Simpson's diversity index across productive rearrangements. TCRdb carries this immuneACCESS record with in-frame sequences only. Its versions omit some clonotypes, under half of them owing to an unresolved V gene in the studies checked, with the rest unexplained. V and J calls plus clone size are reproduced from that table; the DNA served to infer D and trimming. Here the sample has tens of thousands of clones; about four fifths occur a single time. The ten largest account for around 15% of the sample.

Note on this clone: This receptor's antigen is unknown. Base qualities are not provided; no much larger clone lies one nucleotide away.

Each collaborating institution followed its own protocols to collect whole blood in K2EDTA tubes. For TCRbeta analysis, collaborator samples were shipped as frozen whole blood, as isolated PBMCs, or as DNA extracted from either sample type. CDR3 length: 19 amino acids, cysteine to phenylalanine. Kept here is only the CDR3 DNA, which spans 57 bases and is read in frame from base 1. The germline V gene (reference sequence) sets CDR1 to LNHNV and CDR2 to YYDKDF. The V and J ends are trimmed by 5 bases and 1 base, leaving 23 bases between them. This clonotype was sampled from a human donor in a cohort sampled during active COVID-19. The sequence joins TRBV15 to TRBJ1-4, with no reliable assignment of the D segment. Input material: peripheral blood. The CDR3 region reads CATSLHRNSVGRTNEKLFF. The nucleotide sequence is TGTGCCACCAGCCTCCACCGGAACTCCGTGGGCAGAACTAATGAAAAACTGTTTTTT.